A selection of T cell receptor beta chains follows, all from one sample in a study of cytomegalovirus exposure and HLA in healthy donors. Libraries were prepared by immunoSEQ multiplex PCR; TCRdb keeps only in-frame clonotypes and omits some of them. The sample yields some 170,000 clones, roughly 80% seen once. Sequencing was done on a sample of PBMCs. All receptors come from a woman in her 30s in good health and CMV-seropositive. Both conserved end residues are part of each CDR3. A D gene is named only where the DNA matches it firmly. Size is omitted from some rows. Given values are once, few, many or a class for expanded clones.

D gene | J gene | V gene | clone size | CDR3 DNA | CDR3 protein
TRBD2 | TRBJ2-3 | TRBV7-2 | NA | TGTGCCAGCAGCTTAACTCCCGGGACTAGCCTACGGGATACGCAGTATTTT | CASSLTPGTSLRDTQYF
NA | TRBJ2-2 | TRBV15 | NA | TGTGCCACCAGCAGAGAATCGCGGGGGAACACCGGGGAGCTGTTTTTT | CATSRESRGNTGELFF
NA | TRBJ1-1 | TRBV6-1 | few | TGTGCCAGCAGTGAGGGGCAATACACTGAAGCTTTCTTT | CASSEGQYTEAFF
TRBD1 | TRBJ2-5 | TRBV15 | NA | TGTGCCACCAGCAGTGGAAGGACAGGGAGCGAGACCCAGTACTTC | CATSSGRTGSETQYF
NA | TRBJ2-7 | TRBV7-9 | NA | TGTGCCAGCAGCTTAGGGCAGGAGGGGCCGAGCTCCTACGAGCAGTACTTC | CASSLGQEGPSSYEQYF
NA | TRBJ1-2 | TRBV5-1 | NA | TGCGCCAGCAGCGCCTCAGGGGAAGGAGGAGGCTACACCTTC | CASSASGEGGGYTF
NA | TRBJ1-4 | TRBV7-6 | NA | TGTGCCAGCAGCTTAGTGGGAGGGATTAATGAAAAACTGTTTTTT | CASSLVGGINEKLFF
NA | TRBJ2-3 | TRBV11-2 | NA | TGTGCCAGCAGCCGCGGGCCTAGCGAATCAGATACGCAGTATTTT | CASSRGPSESDTQYF
NA | TRBJ2-2 | TRBV7-2 | NA | TGTGCCAGCAGCTTAGCCCTCGCCGCACTCTCCGGGGAGCTGTTTTTT | CASSLALAALSGELFF
TRBD1 | TRBJ1-1 | TRBV4-3 | NA | TGCGCCAGCAGCCAAGTGGGGGACAGGGGGCCAGCTTTCTTT | CASSQVGDRGPAFF
NA | TRBJ2-3 | TRBV9 | NA | TGTGCCAGCAGCAAGCAGGGTTACCGCACAGATACGCAGTATTTT | CASSKQGYRTDTQYF
NA | TRBJ2-3 | TRBV7-2 | NA | TGTGCCAGCAGCTTAGCACAGGGTATAGATACGCAGTATTTT | CASSLAQGIDTQYF
NA | TRBJ1-4 | TRBV5-1 | NA | TGCGCCAGCAAGTCAACCCCGGGAGACGGGCTGGAGGAAAAACTGTTTTTT | CASKSTPGDGLEEKLFF
TRBD1 | TRBJ1-2 | TRBV6-6 | NA | TGTGCCAGTCGGACAGGGGACACTAACTATGGCTACACCTTC | CASRTGDTNYGYTF
NA | TRBJ1-3 | TRBV11-2 | NA | TGTGCCAGCAGCTTCGCTCGGGGAAACACCATATATTTT | CASSFARGNTIYF
TRBD2 | TRBJ2-2 | TRBV9 | NA | TGTGCCAGCAGCGGAATTAGCGGGGAGAACACCGGGGAGCTGTTTTTT | CASSGISGENTGELFF
NA | TRBJ1-1 | TRBV25-1 | few | TGTGCCAGCAGTGAACAGGGGAATGAAGCTTTCTTT | CASSEQGNEAFF
NA | TRBJ1-5 | TRBV2 | few | TGTGCCAGCAGAACGGGACAATATAGCAATCAGCCCCAGCATTTT | CASRTGQYSNQPQHF
NA | TRBJ1-6 | TRBV7-8 | NA | TGTGCCAGCAGCCCGGGGGGCGCCTCTTCACCCCTCCACTTT | CASSPGGASSPLHF
NA | TRBJ2-3 | TRBV19 | NA | TGTGCCAGTAGTAGGGGCCGTGGGGCTCCAGATACGCAGTATTTT | CASSRGRGAPDTQYF
NA | TRBJ2-5 | TRBV11-3 | NA | TGTGCCAGCAGCCTTGGACAGTACCAAGAGACCCAGTACTTC | CASSLGQYQETQYF
NA | TRBJ1-5 | TRBV6-1 | NA | TGTGCCAGCAGTGTCTCCCCTCAGCCCCAGCATTTT | CASSVSPQPQHF
TRBD1 | TRBJ2-1 | TRBV7-8 | NA | TGTGCCAGCGACCGGGACAGGGGGTATGAGCAGTTCTTC | CASDRDRGYEQFF
TRBD1 | TRBJ2-3 | TRBV2 | few | TGTGCCAGCAGCCAGGGGGCAGATACGCAGTATTTT | CASSQGADTQYF
NA | TRBJ1-1 | TRBV7-9 | NA | TGTGCCACCGGGTTTGGGGGGGCCACTGAAGCTTTCTTT | CATGFGGATEAFF
NA | TRBJ2-1 | TRBV9 | NA | TGTGCCAGCAGCGTCCGTTCCGGGTTCCTCAATGAGCAGTTCTTC | CASSVRSGFLNEQFF
NA | TRBJ1-2 | TRBV11-2 | NA | TGTGCCAGCAGCCGCCATCGTGCCTTGACAGCCTATGGCTACACCTTC | CASSRHRALTAYGYTF
NA | TRBJ1-6 | TRBV10-3 | NA | TGTGCCATCAGCCAGACAGGAGGCAATTCACCCCTCCACTTT | CAISQTGGNSPLHF